This T cell receptor beta chain stems from a study of T cell repertoires in cytomegalovirus infection. TCRdb analysed the reads with MiXCR anew, one entry per CDR3 protein. The top ten hold about 39% of the sample, which has about 100,000 distinct CDR3 sequences, about a quarter seen once. This clonotype was observed a handful of times. CDR1 and CDR2 from the germline V gene are SEHNR and FQNEAQ (reference sequence). The V and J ends lost 4 bases and 11 bases respectively, with 9 bases between them. The CDR3 is 12 amino acids. What was sequenced was CD8+ T cells from PBMCs. This receptor was obtained from a human donor in good health (CMV status not recorded). Some clones in this sample may be carry-over from other donors' samples. The rearrangement uses TRBV7-9 and TRBJ1-6, with no clear D. This chain's CDR3 is CASSSYGTPLHF. CDR3 DNA sequence: TGTGCCAGCAGCTCCTACGGGACACCCCTCCACTTT.